This T cell receptor (beta chain) originates from a study of vaccination effects on CD4 cells after COVID-19. Study in general: Vaccine administered to participants consisted of two doses of either BNT162b2 or mRNA-1273. Study findings and constraints: Substantial clonal contraction characterized both infection- and vaccine-induced clones late after vaccination.

The CDR3 runs to 20 residues. Turning to this clone: What it binds is not known.

Peptide-pool stimulation followed by sequencing identified expanded antigen-specific CD4+ clonotypes in the ViraFEST assay. Upon completion of 10 to 11 days in culture, CD4+ T cells were isolated. Their SARS-CoV-2 infection, verified by PCR, occurred between March and December 2020. Every well housed two million PBMC, which grew in culture alongside 9 to 10 IU/ml IL-2 and roughly 10 ug/ml peptides. Days 3 and 7 were when half the medium was replaced with IL-2 medium. Method: immunoSEQ multiplex PCR; TCRdb's copy keeps in-frame clones and lacks some. The sample yields roughly 45,000 clones, roughly 70% seen once.

The source is a human donor who had a prior SARS-CoV-2 infection. This sequence joins TRBV1 and TRBJ2-5; TRBD2 reflects the table's D call only, with no check against the DNA. TRBV1 is labeled a pseudogene. The sequenced sample was CD4+ T cells from PBMCs cultured with a peptide pool, obtained before COVID-19 vaccination. CDR3 sequence: CTSSQENLIELAANQETQYF. The CDR3 nucleotides are TGCACCAGCAGCCAAGAGAACTTGATAGAGCTAGCAGCAAACCAAGAGACCCAGTACTTC.